Shown below are 10 T cell receptor beta chains from a single sample sequenced in a study of cytomegalovirus exposure and HLA in healthy donors. PCR involved 60 Vbeta and 13 Jbeta primers. Sequenced by immunoSEQ multiplex PCR; TCRdb stores in-frame clones only, minus some. The repertoire includes roughly 100,000 clones, 80% of them detected once, and approximately 6.9% sits in the top ten. The sequenced sample consisted of PBMCs. Source of these receptors: a man aged 25-45 years in good health and CMV-seropositive.

The chain combines TRBV19 with TRBJ1-4; 7 bases line up with TRBD1. CDR1 and CDR2 (germline): LNHDA, SQIVND (reference sequence). V lost 5 bases and J lost 6; bases outside the gene matches: 3. This CDR3 is built from 13 residues. CDR3 in amino acids: CASSSGQDEKLFF. CDR3 DNA: TGTGCCAGTAGTTCTGGACAGGATGAAAAACTGTTTTTT.

V gene TRBV27 combines with J gene TRBJ2-1; D remains unclear. Germline assignment: CDR1 MNHEY and CDR2 SMNVEV (reference sequence). Trimming took off 4 bases at V and 4 bases at J, with 5 bases between the two ends. The CDR3 covers 12 residues. The CDR3 DNA reads TGTGCCAGCAGTTACGGGTACAATGAGCAGTTCTTC. Amino acids: CASSYGYNEQFF.

The V call is TRBV5-5, the J call TRBJ1-1, with 8 bases fitting TRBD1. V gave up 0 bases and J gave up 9 bases; unmatched junction bases: 1. CDR1 is SGHKS and CDR2 is YYEKEE in the germline V gene (reference sequence). The CDR3 runs to 12 residues. The CDR3 is CASSLGQGQAFF. The CDR3 nucleotides read TGTGCCAGCAGCTTGGGACAGGGGCAAGCTTTCTTT.

The chain uses TRBV5-1 and TRBJ2-5, with D unclear. Gene TRBJ2-7 matches the end of the DNA better, so the J call may be wrong. Germline values: CDR1 SGHRS, CDR2 YFSETQ. The CDR3 sequence is 15 residues long. DNA for the CDR3: TGCGCCAGCAGCTTGGGGTCGTATAGCTCCTACGAGCAGTACTTC. Residues: CASSLGSYSSYEQYF.

The table lists this clone with a few counts. The chain recombines TRBV29-1 with TRBJ2-7; TRBD2 agrees at 12 bases. Germline CDR1 reads SQVTM; CDR2 reads ANQGSEA. The CDR3 covers 14 residues. After removal of 2 bases from V and 3 bases from J, the junction contained 2 bases not matched to a gene. The CDR3 region has the DNA TGCAGCGTTGAATCGACTAGCGGGGGCTACGAGCAGTACTTC. Translated, it gives CSVESTSGGYEQYF.

J is TRBJ1-6 and V is TRBV6-1; D is uncertain. This CDR3 spans 12 amino acids. V was trimmed by 8 bases and J by 7 bases, leaving 9 bases between them. Germline CDR1 reads MNHNS; CDR2 reads SASEGT. CDR3 residues: CASGWQNSPLHF. The CDR3 coding sequence is TGTGCCAGCGGTTGGCAAAATTCACCCCTCCACTTT.

The rearrangement uses TRBV4-3 and TRBJ2-6; D not certain. Germline V gives CDR1 LGHNA, CDR2 YSLEER. V shed 1 base and J shed 4 bases, with 11 bases lying between them. This CDR3 has 16 amino acids. CDR3 region: CASSQALGFGANVLTF. As DNA, the CDR3 is TGCGCCAGCAGCCAAGCCCTCGGGTTCGGGGCCAACGTCCTGACTTTC.

The gene calls are TRBV5-4 and TRBJ1-1; no definite D call. Trimming cost V 0 bases and J 1 base, with 7 bases left between them. Germline V gene data show CDR1 as SGHNT and CDR2 as YYREEE (reference sequence). This CDR3 is 14 amino acids long. CDR3 nucleotides: TGTGCCAGCAGCTTGGTGGGCGCGAACACTGAAGCTTTCTTT. The encoded protein is CASSLVGANTEAFF.

This rearrangement joins TRBV28 to TRBJ2-1; D is ambiguous. Looked up from germline, CDR1 is MDHEN and CDR2 is SYDVKM. This CDR3 region has 15 residues. V was clipped by 3 bases and J by 1 base, with 10 bases between them. In nucleotides, the CDR3 is TGTGCCAGCAGTTTCATCGAACTTTCCTACAATGAGCAGTTCTTC. Its protein product is CASSFIELSYNEQFF.

The chain employs TRBV29-1 and TRBJ2-5; D remains ambiguous. Deletions cut 1 base from V and 0 bases from J, with 6 bases between. Germline CDR1 and CDR2: SQVTM and ANQGSEA. The length of the CDR3 is 13 residues. The CDR3 loop reads CSVEGQYQETQYF. The CDR3 nucleotides are TGCAGCGTTGAAGGGCAGTACCAAGAGACCCAGTACTTC.